The clone carrying this T cell receptor beta chain was counted a single time. What it binds is unknown. One junction end disagrees with the germline gene, perhaps due to a read error. CDR1 is SGDLS, CDR2 YYNGEE, per germline. The CDR3 loop spans 13 amino acids. These data are taken from a study of Tregs in tolerant kidney transplant recipients. About the research overall: The nonmyeloablative bone marrow transplants came from related graft donors, with transient mixed chimerism. General study points: No direct test of biological reproducibility was done here. For some patients, primers changed over time, blocking nucleotide-level comparison.

TCRdb's copy holds only in-frame clones and misses some; the assay was immunoSEQ multiplex PCR. The sample holds around 70,000 clones, over 85% seen once. The V gene is TRBV9, the J gene TRBJ2-1, with D unresolved. This receptor was identified in a human donor who received a combined kidney and bone marrow transplant. The sample in question was CD8+ T cells from blood, obtained before the transplant. CDR3 loop: CASSAYSHNEQFF. The CDR3 DNA reads as TGTGCCAGCAGCGCTTACTCCCACAATGAGCAGTTCTTC. The full variable domain, rest sourced from reference TRBV9 and TRBJ2-1, is DSGVTQTPKHLITATGQRVTLRCSPRSGDLSVYWYQQSLDQGLQFLIQYYNGEERAKGNILERFSAQQFPDLHSELNLSSLELGDSALYFCASSAYSHNEQFFGPGTRLTVL.